Sequencing of this TCR beta chain was carried out in a study of post-analysis software for immune sequencing data. With regard to this clonotype: Its matching antigen is unknown. Since the CDR3 does not end with the conserved phenylalanine or tryptophan, this likely comes from a read error.

The authors incorporated unique molecular identifiers into the TCR beta cDNA libraries. Input populations of roughly 1 to 11 million T cells gave rise to roughly 500,000 cDNA molecules. TCRdb re-called the PCR reads with MiXCR, one entry per CDR3 protein. The table shows hundreds of thousands of distinct CDR3 sequences, with 44% occurring only once. This CDR3 is 16 amino acids long. Study-wide points: Multiple sclerosis was associated with a significant reduction in normalized Chao1 diversity relative to controls. With TRBV5-6, TRBV5-1 and TRBV20-1 included, five TRBV segments were more frequent in patients than in controls.

The sequencing input was blood. The V call is TRBV12-3 or TRBV12-4, the J call TRBJ2-3; 13 nucleotides line up with TRBD2. The source is a girl aged 5 to 17 with multiple sclerosis. CDR3 protein: CASSLALAGGPDAQYS. The CDR3 DNA follows: TGTGCCAGCAGTTTAGCACTAGCGGGGGGGCCAGATGCGCAGTATTCT.